A single sample is the source of the 3 T cell receptor beta chains below, sequenced in a study of blood T cell repertoires in COVID-19. Assay used: immunoSEQ multiplex PCR; TCRdb lists only in-frame clones, some missing. In the table there are some 28,000 clones, around 90% of which are singletons. The specimen sequenced was peripheral blood. The receptors derive from a human donor in a cohort sampled during active COVID-19.

The V call is TRBV7-9, the J call TRBJ1-1; no reliable D call. Trimming shortened V by 5 bases and J by 1 base, and 11 bases separated the two germline ends. Germline V gives CDR1 SEHNR, CDR2 FQNEAQ (reference sequence). The CDR3 spans 14 residues. This CDR3 is CASSTRVQNTEAFF. The CDR3 DNA reads as TGTGCCAGCAGCACCCGGGTCCAGAACACTGAAGCTTTCTTT. Supplemented by reference TRBV7-9 and TRBJ1-1, the full variable domain reads DTGVSQNPRHKITKRGQNVTFRCDPISEHNRLYWYRQTLGQGPEFLTYFQNEAQLEKSRLLSDRFSAERPKGSFSTLEIQRTEQGDSAMYLCASSTRVQNTEAFFGQGTRLTVV.

The chain carries TRBV5-1 and TRBJ1-4; D is ambiguous. Trimming stripped 0 bases from V and 0 bases from J, with 6 bases between. The CDR3 is 15 residues long. CDR1 SGHRS and CDR2 YFSETQ come from the germline V gene. For the CDR3, the DNA is TGCGCCAGCAGCTTGGTCCAGGCAACTAATGAAAAACTGTTTTTT. It yields the protein CASSLVQATNEKLFF. The whole variable domain, remainder taken from reference TRBV5-1 and TRBJ1-4, is KAGVTQTPRYLIKTRGQQVTLSCSPISGHRSVSWYQQTPGQGLQFLFEYFSETQRNKGNFPGRFSGRQFSNSRSEMNVSTLELGDSALYLCASSLVQATNEKLFFGSGTQLSVL.

V usage is TRBV10-3 and J usage is TRBJ1-2, with TRBD1 matching over 11 bases. The germline CDR1 and CDR2 sequences are ENHRY and SYGVKD. Germline trimming cut 8 bases from V and 3 bases from J; bases unmatched to any gene: 14. This CDR3 is 17 amino acids long. CDR3 DNA: TGTGCCATCCGCGTATCACCCCCGGGACAGGGGGACTATGGCTACACCTTC. It is translated as CAIRVSPPGQGDYGYTF.